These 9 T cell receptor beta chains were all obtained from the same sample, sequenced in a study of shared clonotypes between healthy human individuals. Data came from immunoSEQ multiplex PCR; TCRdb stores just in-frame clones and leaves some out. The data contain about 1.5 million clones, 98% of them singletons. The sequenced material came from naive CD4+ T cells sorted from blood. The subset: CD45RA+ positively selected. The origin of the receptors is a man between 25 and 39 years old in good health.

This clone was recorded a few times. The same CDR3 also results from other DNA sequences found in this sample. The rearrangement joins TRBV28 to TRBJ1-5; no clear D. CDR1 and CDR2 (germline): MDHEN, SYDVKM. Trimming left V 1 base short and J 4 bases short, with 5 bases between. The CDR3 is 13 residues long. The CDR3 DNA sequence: TGTGCCAGCAGTTTATTGGGAAATCAGCCCCAGCATTTT. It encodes CASSLLGNQPQHF.

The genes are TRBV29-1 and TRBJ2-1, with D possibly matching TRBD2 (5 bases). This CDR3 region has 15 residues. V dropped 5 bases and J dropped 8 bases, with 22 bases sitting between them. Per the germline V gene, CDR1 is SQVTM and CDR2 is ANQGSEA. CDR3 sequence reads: CSVLRVGPTRDEQFF. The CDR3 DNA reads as TGCAGCGTTTTGAGGGTCGGGCCAACACGCGATGAGCAGTTCTTC.

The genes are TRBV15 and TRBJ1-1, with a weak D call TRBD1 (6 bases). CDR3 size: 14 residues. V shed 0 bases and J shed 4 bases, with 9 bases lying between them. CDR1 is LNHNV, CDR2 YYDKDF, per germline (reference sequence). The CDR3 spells CATSRDPGATEAFF. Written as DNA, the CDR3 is TGTGCCACCAGCAGAGATCCGGGGGCCACTGAAGCTTTCTTT.

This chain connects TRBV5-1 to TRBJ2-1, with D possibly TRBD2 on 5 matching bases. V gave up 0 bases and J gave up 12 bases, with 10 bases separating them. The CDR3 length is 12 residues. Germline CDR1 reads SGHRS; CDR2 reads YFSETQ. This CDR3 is CASSLVEGTQFF. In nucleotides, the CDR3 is TGCGCCAGCAGCTTGGTCGAGGGAACGCAGTTCTTC.

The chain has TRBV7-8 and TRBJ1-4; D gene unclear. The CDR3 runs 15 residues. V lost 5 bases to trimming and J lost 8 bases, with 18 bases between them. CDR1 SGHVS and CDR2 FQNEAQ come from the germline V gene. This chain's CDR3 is CASSRRRAHGEKLFF. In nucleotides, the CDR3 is TGTGCCAGCAGCCGTAGAAGGGCCCACGGGGAAAAACTGTTTTTT.

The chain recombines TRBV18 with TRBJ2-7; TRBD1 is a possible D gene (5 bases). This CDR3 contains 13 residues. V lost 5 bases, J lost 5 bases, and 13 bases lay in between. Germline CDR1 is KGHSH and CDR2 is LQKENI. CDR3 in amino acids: CASSYFFRDEQYF. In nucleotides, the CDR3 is TGTGCCAGCTCATACTTTTTCAGGGACGAGCAGTACTTC.

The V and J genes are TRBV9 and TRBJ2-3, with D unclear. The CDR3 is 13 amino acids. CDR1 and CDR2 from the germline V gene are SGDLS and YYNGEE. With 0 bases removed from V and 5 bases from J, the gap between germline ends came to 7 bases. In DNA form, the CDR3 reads TGTGCCAGCAGCGTAGTTCATAAAGATACGCAGTATTTT. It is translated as CASSVVHKDTQYF.

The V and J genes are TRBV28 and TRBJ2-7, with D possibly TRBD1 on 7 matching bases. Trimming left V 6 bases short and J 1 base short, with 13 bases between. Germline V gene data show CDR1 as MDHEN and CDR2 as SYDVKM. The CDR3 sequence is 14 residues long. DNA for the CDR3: TGTGCCAGCAGGGATGCGGGACAGTCCTACGAGCAGTACTTC. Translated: CASRDAGQSYEQYF.

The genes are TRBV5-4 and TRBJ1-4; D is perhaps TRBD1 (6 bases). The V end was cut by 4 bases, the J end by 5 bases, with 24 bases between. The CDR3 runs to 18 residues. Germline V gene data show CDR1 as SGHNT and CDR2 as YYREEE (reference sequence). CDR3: CASSPPGTRQGENEKLFF. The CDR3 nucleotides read TGTGCCAGCAGCCCTCCCGGGACAAGGCAAGGGGAAAATGAAAAACTGTTTTTT. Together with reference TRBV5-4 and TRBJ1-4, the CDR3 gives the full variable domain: ETGVTQSPTHLIKTRGQQVTLRCSSQSGHNTVSWYQQALGQGPQFIFQYYREEENGRGNFPPRFSGLQFPNYSSELNVNALELDDSALYLCASSPPGTRQGENEKLFFGSGTQLSVL.